This T cell receptor beta chain appears in the sequencing data of a study of blood T cell repertoires in COVID-19. Looking at the study overall: Sites across the United States, Italy and Spain contributed samples from acute and convalescent COVID-19. Sample material is recorded as cDNA or gDNA derived from T cells, B-cell-depleted T cells, or PBMCs.

Participants were aged about 18 to 90 years, lived in 24 US areas, and enrolled virtually. Trimming cost V 3 bases and J 2 bases, with 14 bases left between them. Germline lookup yields CDR1 KGHSH and CDR2 LQKENI. The CDR3 runs to 15 residues. Method: immunoSEQ multiplex PCR; TCRdb's copy keeps in-frame clones and lacks some. The profile shows roughly 250,000 clones, about nine tenths of them singletons. Sequencing was performed on PBMCs or T cells enriched from blood (not recorded which). This receptor was obtained from a human donor in a cohort exposed to, infected with or recovered from COVID-19 (not recorded which). The donor label of this sample is uncertain. This chain joins TRBV18 and TRBJ2-7, with a tentative D call TRBD1 (6 bases). This CDR3 is CASSPNRVPPYEQYF. The CDR3 coding sequence is TGTGCCAGCTCACCCAACAGGGTACCTCCCTACGAGCAGTACTTC.